This TCR beta chain was captured by sequencing in a study of kidney transplant recipient with SARS-CoV-2 infection (dated by TCRdb to the early 2020s). What this sample's time point label stands for: pre-pandemic baseline sample and day 111 after first positive SARS-CoV-2 test. At least ten counts were recorded for this clonotype. It has no known antigen specificity. No qualities accompany the bases; no much larger clone lies one base away. Sequenced on an Illumina MiSeq. Profiling of the peripheral T cell repertoire targeted human TCRbeta genes. In the paper's pipeline: Beta-binomial modelling was applied to test for differential clonotype abundance so that variability over time was accounted for. Clonotypes that had expanded were screened against the ImmuneCODE reference database of SARS-CoV-2-associated TCRs and mapped onto regions of the viral genome. Additional repertoire analyses examined TRBV gene usage, CDR3 length, CDR3 amino acid overlap between time points, distributions of clonotype abundance, and Jaccard similarity. The public sequencing data were trimmed at Q25 with fastp and processed into clonotypes with MiXCR by TCRdb, which kept only in-frame beta chains. For every CDR3 protein sequence, its rows merge into one entry that carries the most common genes and DNA. The authors' filters were not applied to this entry. This sample gives 200,000 to 250,000 distinct CDR3 sequences in total; more than 25% of them show up just once. The ten largest clones add up to about 7% of the sample.

CDR1 and CDR2 are drawn from the germline V gene: SQVTM, ANQGSEA. Measured from the cysteine to the phenylalanine, the CDR3 is 15 residues long. Left in the record is the CDR3 DNA by itself, 45 bases read in frame from the first base. V gives up 5 bases and J gives up 1 base, and the segment between their germline ends measures 15 bases. Sequenced material: a blood sample, taken at baseline and on approximately day 120 from a kidney transplant recipient. The rearranged chain carries TRBV29-1 and TRBJ1-3, with no confident D gene call. This receptor was obtained from a male patient in his thirties who had COVID-19 and was a kidney transplant recipient. Following a transplant, a fraction of the T cells may be traceable to the graft donor. CDR3 loop: CSVRTDVGSGNTIYF. The base sequence is TGCAGCGTTCGGACCGATGTAGGGTCTGGAAACACCATATATTTT.